This T cell receptor (beta chain) was sequenced for a study of T cells after yellow fever vaccination. Study information: The authors prepared low-cell-number fractions using SMART-Seq v4 Ultra Low Input. Study-level points and caveats: Within FACS-sorted repertoires, abundant clonotypes contaminating from the bulk population could be present. At 95% to 97% for CD4 and approximately 88% for CD8, most primary-vaccination clones showed up again after the booster. Relatively few clonotypes were ones that appeared in both CD4 and CD8 compartments.

This CDR3 has 13 amino acids. V gave up 2 bases and J gave up 6 bases, with 7 bases separating them. CDR1 and CDR2 (germline): MGHRA, YSYEKL. TCRdb recomputed calls from the 5' RACE reads with MiXCR, one row per CDR3 protein. The data contain more than 95,000 distinct CDR3 sequences, roughly 15% of them singletons. This clonotype was seen a handful of times. The antigen remains undetermined. This sequence originates from a man between 18 and 35 years old who received the YFV17D yellow fever vaccine. Sequenced here: CD8+ T cells sorted from PBMCs, sampled 5 days after the yellow fever booster vaccination. The chain recombines TRBV4-1 with TRBJ2-2; no clear D gene. The CDR3 spells CASSQWFAGELFF. The CDR3 DNA reads as TGCGCCAGCAGCCAATGGTTCGCCGGGGAGCTGTTTTTT.